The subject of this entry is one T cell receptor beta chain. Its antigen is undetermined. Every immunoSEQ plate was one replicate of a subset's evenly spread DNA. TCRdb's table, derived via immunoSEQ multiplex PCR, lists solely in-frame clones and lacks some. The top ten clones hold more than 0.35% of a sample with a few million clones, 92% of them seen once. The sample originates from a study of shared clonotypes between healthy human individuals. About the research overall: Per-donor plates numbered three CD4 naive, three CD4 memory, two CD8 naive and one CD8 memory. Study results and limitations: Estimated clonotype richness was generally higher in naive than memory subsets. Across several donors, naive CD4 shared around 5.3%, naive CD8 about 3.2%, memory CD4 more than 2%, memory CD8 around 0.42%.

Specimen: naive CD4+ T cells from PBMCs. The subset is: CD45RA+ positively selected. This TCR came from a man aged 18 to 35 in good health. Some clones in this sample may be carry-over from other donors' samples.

CDR3 region: CAISVFRQQIYEQYF. The DNA of the CDR3 is TGTGCCATCAGTGTTTTTCGACAGCAGATCTACGAGCAGTACTTC. This sequence joins TRBV10-3 and TRBJ2-7, with a tentative D call TRBD1 (5 bases). The V end lost 4 bases, the J end lost 3 bases, and 16 bases lay between the germline ends. The CDR3 has 15 residues. CDR1 ENHRY and CDR2 SYGVKD come from the germline V gene.